This T cell receptor (beta chain) appears in the sequencing data of a study of cytotoxic CD8 clonotypes in ibrutinib-treated CLL (dated by TCRdb to about 2021). Regarding the research as a whole: The cohort was composed of some ten relapsed/refractory and about 15 treatment-naive patients; IGHV unmutated status was identified in 17 patients. Cryopreserved peripheral blood mononuclear cells were obtained before treatment, at response, and at either sustained remission or disease progression. Response samples were obtained after a median of roughly eleven months of treatment, with a range of about 6 to 36 months. An average of about 250,000 productive templates and tens of thousands of productive rearrangements was obtained per sample. Partial responses were observed in about 25 patients and complete responses in 2; after a median follow-up of 68 months, remission was maintained in approximately 14 patients and progression was observed in approximately 12. Of the 85 to 90 participants in the trial, roughly 26 had longitudinal samples available. Every sample from remission and from progressive disease was obtained while the patients were still on ibrutinib. Study-level results and caveats: At baseline, clonality was higher than in age-matched healthy donors and showed a strong correlation with circulating CD8+ T-cell counts. Sustained-remission and progressing patients did not have matched sampling times, and lymph node repertoires were not examined. Public clonotypes were rare and either shrank or stayed stable during treatment, and the rise in clonality at ibrutinib response reflected expansion of private clonotypes. At ibrutinib response clonality went up, during sustained remission it held steady, and at progression it dropped back toward baseline.

The time point label on this specimen signifies: 20 to 30 months on ibrutinib. For TCR beta library preparation, approximately 2.2 micrograms of genomic DNA were isolated from cryopreserved PBMCs. High-throughput TCR beta sequencing was performed on longitudinal blood samples from CLL patients receiving ibrutinib monotherapy. The patients took part in an open-label, single-center phase 2 trial of ibrutinib monotherapy. A word on this clone: What this receptor recognizes is not known. The record has no base qualities; no much larger clone is one base away.

The junction shows trimming of 2 bases on V and 0 bases on J, plus 6 bases between the germline ends. Via the germline V gene, CDR1 is SGHVS and CDR2 FNYEAQ. The CDR3, cysteine through phenylalanine, is 14 amino acids long. The CDR3 DNA has 42 bases and is translated from base 1. A MiSeq instrument was used for deep resolution sequencing, which targeted depths ranging from 1 in 1 million up to 1 in 200,000 T cells, with coverage averaging 10x for each clonotype. The immunoSEQ hsTCRB Kit was used to generate TCR beta libraries. Per the source publication's procedure: Data were analyzed with ImmunoSEQ Data Assistant and ImmunoSEQ Analyzer, with V, D and J genes assigned per IMGT definitions. Clonality, with values ranging from 0 to 1, was calculated as one minus the normalized Shannon entropy of productive rearrangement frequencies. Only overrepresented clonotypes making up at least 0.05% of the repertoire of each patient were included in the public clonotype analysis. About a dozen age-matched healthy donor repertoires from immuneACCESS served as clonality controls. TCRdb mirrors the immuneACCESS table, restricted to in-frame sequences. Some clones are absent from its copies; in checked studies, under half trace to an unresolved V gene, and the reason for the others is unknown. The D gene and trimming were derived from the DNA, and the V and J assignments and clone size from that table. This sample gives about 57,000 clones in total; around 55% of them show up just once. The ten largest make up about a fifth of the sample.

The chain joins TRBV7-6 to TRBJ2-3; the D gene lacks a confident call. The sequencing used PBMCs, collected after 24 months of ibrutinib treatment. The clonotype originates from a human donor with chronic lymphocytic leukemia. The sequenced DNA: TGTGCCAGCAGCTTAAGTTATAGCACAGATACGCAGTATTTT. Translated, this gives CASSLSYSTDTQYF. With the rest looked up from the reference TRBV7-6 and TRBJ2-3 genes rather than sequenced, the full variable domain is GAGVSQSPRYKVTKRGQDVALRCDPISGHVSLYWYRQALGQGPEFLTYFNYEAQQDKSGLPNDRFSAERPEGSISTLTIQRTEQRDSAMYRCASSLSYSTDTQYFGPGTRLTVL.